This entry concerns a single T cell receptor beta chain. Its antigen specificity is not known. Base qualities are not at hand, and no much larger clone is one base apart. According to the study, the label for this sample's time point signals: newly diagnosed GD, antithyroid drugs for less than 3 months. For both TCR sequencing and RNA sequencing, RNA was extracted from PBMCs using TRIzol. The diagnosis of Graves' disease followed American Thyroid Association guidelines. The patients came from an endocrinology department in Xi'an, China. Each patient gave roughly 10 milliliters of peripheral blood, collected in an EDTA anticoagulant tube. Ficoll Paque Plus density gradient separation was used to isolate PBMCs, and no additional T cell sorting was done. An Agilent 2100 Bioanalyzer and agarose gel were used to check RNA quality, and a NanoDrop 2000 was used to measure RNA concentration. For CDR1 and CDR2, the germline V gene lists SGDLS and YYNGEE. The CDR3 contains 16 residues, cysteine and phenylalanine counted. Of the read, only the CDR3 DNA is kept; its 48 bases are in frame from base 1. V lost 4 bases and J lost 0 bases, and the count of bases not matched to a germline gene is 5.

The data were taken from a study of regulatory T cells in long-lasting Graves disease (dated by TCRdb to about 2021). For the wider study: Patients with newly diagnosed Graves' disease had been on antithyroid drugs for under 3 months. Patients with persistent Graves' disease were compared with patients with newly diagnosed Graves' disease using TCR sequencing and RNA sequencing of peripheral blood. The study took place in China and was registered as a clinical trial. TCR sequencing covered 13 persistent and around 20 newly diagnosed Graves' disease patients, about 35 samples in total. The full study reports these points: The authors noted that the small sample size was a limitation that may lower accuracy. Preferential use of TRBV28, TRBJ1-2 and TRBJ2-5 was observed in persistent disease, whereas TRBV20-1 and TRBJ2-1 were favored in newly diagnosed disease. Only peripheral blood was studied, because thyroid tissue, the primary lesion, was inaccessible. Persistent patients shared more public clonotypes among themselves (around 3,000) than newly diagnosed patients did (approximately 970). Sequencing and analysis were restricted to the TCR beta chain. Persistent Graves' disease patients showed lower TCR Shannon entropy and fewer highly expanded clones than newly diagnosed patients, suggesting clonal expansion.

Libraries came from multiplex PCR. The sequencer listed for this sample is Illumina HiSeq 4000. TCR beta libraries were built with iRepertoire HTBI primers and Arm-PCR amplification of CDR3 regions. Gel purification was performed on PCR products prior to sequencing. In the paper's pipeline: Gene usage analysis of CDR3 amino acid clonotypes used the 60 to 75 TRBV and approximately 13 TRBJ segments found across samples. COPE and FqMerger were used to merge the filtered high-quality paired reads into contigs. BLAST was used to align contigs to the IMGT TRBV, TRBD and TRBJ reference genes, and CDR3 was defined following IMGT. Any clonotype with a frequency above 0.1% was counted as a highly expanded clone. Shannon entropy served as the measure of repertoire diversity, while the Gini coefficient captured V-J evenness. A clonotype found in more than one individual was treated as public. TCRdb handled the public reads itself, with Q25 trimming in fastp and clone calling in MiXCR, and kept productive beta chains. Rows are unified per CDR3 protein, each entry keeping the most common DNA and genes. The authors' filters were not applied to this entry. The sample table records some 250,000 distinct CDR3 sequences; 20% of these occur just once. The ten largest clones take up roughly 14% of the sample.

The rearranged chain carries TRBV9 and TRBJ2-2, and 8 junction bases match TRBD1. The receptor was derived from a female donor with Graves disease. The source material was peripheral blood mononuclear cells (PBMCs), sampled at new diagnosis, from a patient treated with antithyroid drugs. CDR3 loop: CASSYRDRTNTGELFF. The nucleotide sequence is TGTGCCAGCAGCTACCGGGACAGGACGAACACCGGGGAGCTGTTTTTT.